The T cell receptor beta chain under discussion was sequenced for a study of control samples from healthy donors and cancer patients. Sequencing used immunoSEQ multiplex PCR; TCRdb keeps in-frame clones, though not all of them. Of roughly 49,000 clones listed, about 90% are singletons. The V end lost 2 bases, the J end lost 4 bases, and 11 bases lay between the germline ends. Germline CDR1 reads LNHDA; CDR2 reads SQIVND (reference sequence). The CDR3 contains 14 residues. The source is a man between 45 and 60 years old with head and neck cancer. This chain joins TRBV19 and TRBJ1-2; D gene ambiguous. The specimen was PBMCs. The CDR3 DNA reads as TGTGCCAGTAGTATAAGACGGCCAGGCTATGGCTACACCTTC. Encoded protein: CASSIRRPGYGYTF.